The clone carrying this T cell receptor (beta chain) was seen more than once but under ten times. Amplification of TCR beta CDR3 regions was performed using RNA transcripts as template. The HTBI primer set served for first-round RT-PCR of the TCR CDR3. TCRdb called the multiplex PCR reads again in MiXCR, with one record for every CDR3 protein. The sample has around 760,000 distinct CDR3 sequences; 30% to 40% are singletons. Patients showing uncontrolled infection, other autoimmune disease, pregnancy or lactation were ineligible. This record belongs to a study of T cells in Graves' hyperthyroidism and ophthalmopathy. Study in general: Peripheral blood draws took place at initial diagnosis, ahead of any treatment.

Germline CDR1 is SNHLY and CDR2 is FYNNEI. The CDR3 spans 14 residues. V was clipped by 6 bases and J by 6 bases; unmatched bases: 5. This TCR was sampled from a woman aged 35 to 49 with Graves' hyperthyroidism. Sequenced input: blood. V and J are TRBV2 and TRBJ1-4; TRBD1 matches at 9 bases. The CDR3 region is CASRDGQGHEKLFF. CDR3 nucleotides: TGTGCCAGCAGAGACGGACAGGGGCATGAAAAACTGTTTTTT.